Described below is a single T cell receptor (beta chain) sequence and its context. This receptor's antigen is unknown. No much larger clone exists at a distance of one base, and base qualities are not known. TCRbeta CDR3 regions were amplified from genomic DNA using the immunoSEQ Assay, a bias-controlled multiplex PCR. As for the original processing: The number of nucleated cells in each sample was estimated by amplification of reference gene primers within the assay. Sequence reads were collapsed and filtered to measure the absolute abundance of every unique TCRbeta CDR3 rearrangement. For each sample, productive Simpson clonality was calculated as the square root of Simpson's diversity index across productive rearrangements. TCRdb mirrors the immuneACCESS table, restricted to in-frame sequences. Some clones are absent from its copies; in checked studies, under half trace to an unresolved V gene, and the reason for the others is unknown. V, J and clone size derive from that table, while D and trimming were established from the DNA sequence. The sample table lists around 300,000 clones, around four fifths of them with a count of one. Of the sample, under 3% falls within the top ten clones.

The data are from a study of blood T cell repertoires in COVID-19 (dated by TCRdb to the early 2020s). About the study as a whole: Samples from collaborators originated in the United States, Italy and Spain and spanned both the acute and convalescent phases of COVID-19. The material from the prospective study consisted of cDNA or gDNA derived from T cells, B-cell-depleted T cells, or PBMCs. Subjects who had been exposed to COVID-19, were actively infected with it, or had recovered from it provided the deeply sampled blood TCRbeta repertoires that made up the dataset. The repertoires were made available in a free public database intended to serve as a resource for research on the immune response to SARS-CoV-2. Samples were obtained from the ongoing ImmuneRACE study (first 160 participants) and from 1,254 subjects provided by 6 global collaborators. A de-identified subject ID, COVID-19 status, age in years and sex were almost always included in the sample metadata. HLA class I and class II types, where available, came from metadata supplied by the sample provider rather than from assay-based typing.

From cysteine to phenylalanine, the CDR3 is 16 amino acids long. Solely the CDR3 DNA is kept, with 48 bases framed from the first base. V ends up 2 bases short and J 2 bases short, with an unmatched junction base count of 3. CDR1 and CDR2 are read off the germline V gene as SGHDT and YYEEEE. The full study reports these points: Clinical and demographic metadata were provided uncurated, with the amount varying by source and participant.

The collaborating institutions used their own protocols to collect whole blood in K2EDTA tubes. For TCRbeta analysis, collaborators shipped samples in one of three forms: frozen whole blood, isolated PBMCs, or DNA extracted from either of those sample types. The chain links TRBV5-6 with TRBJ2-3; the junction holds 12 bases that match TRBD2. The sample comprised peripheral blood. The receptor was isolated from a young man with active or convalescent COVID-19. The DNA sequence follows: TGTGCCAGCAGCTTACTAGCGGGGGGACACACAGATACGCAGTATTTT. This gives the protein CASSLLAGGHTDTQYF.